This is a list of T cell receptor beta chains from one sample in a study of shared clonotypes between healthy human individuals. Data came from immunoSEQ multiplex PCR; TCRdb stores just in-frame clones and leaves some out. The repertoire holds tens of thousands of clones, with about 64% as singletons. Specimen: memory CD8+ T cells sorted from blood. All receptors come from a man aged 25 to 40 in good health. Each CDR3 is given with its conserved first and last residue.

TRBV7-7	TRBJ2-5	CASSLYLGAGGQETQYF
TRBV10-3	TRBJ1-1	CAISPDSVGAFF
TRBV6-5	TRBJ2-7	CASTNVGGSYEQYF
TRBV29-1	TRBJ2-7	CSVRREGSYEQYF
TRBV4-3	TRBJ1-5	CASSQDRFVNQPQHF
TRBV5-4	TRBJ2-3	CASSLLTTDTQYF
TRBV19	TRBJ2-7	CASSRRDRPYEQYF
TRBV27	TRBJ2-1	CASSLLGPYNEQFF
TRBV9	TRBJ2-7	CASSVGGRWGLEDEQYF
TRBV7-2	TRBJ2-7	CASSLGGVALYF
TRBV5-6	TRBJ2-1	CASSSGTGESYNEQFF
TRBV4-1	TRBJ2-7	CASSQTKMYF
TRBV25-1	TRBJ1-4	CASSVRGREEKLFF
TRBV18	TRBJ1-5	CASSPRGGNNQPQHF
TRBV5-1	TRBJ1-1	CASSLDRGTEAFF
TRBV29-1	TRBJ2-1	CSVRVAGDNEQFF
TRBV6-9	TRBJ2-7	CASSEDSSGSYEQYF
TRBV10-2	TRBJ2-1	CASSGSSGFSYNEQFF
TRBV7-3	TRBJ1-2	CASSPKGTGVNGYTF
TRBV28	TRBJ2-7	CASLGGGPYEQYF
TRBV20-1	TRBJ2-7	CSAFRSYEQYF
TRBV19	TRBJ2-3	CASTREPTGTDTQYF
TRBV11-2	TRBJ2-7	CASSLRLNYEQYF
TRBV7-2	TRBJ2-7	CASSIAGVASYEQYF
TRBV9	TRBJ1-1	CASSDRLGSTEAFF
TRBV2	TRBJ2-2	CASSEGLAGEIGELFF
TRBV18	TRBJ1-5	CASSLGREPQHF
TRBV7-9	TRBJ2-7	CASSPTGASYEQYF
TRBV7-3	TRBJ2-5	CASSLTVRVQETQYF
TRBV5-6	TRBJ2-6	CASSPSPGQITPGANVLTF
TRBV2	TRBJ2-1	CASRKSGSGYNEQFF
TRBV11-2	TRBJ2-7	CASSKDGPNKHEQYF
TRBV2	TRBJ1-3	CASRHAVGGRIGNTIYF
TRBV7-3	TRBJ2-1	CASSTGTSGNEQFF
TRBV4-1	TRBJ1-1	CASSPTGKRDTEAFF
TRBV2	TRBJ1-1	CASSAWSNTEAFF
TRBV6-6	TRBJ1-1	CASSQAGGTEAFF
TRBV7-9	TRBJ2-3	CASSLGSPAGGLGTQYF
TRBV20-1	TRBJ2-5	CSARDSETQYF
TRBV27	TRBJ2-7	CASSKRTSGISYEQYF
TRBV30	TRBJ1-2	CAGTGTGYGYTF
TRBV6-1	TRBJ1-5	CASSESTGSPPQHF
TRBV27	TRBJ1-1	CATQSRGSEMNTEAFF
TRBV2	TRBJ2-7	CASSPGTSGSAYEQYF
TRBV28	TRBJ2-3	CASTRSEGLDTQYF
TRBV19	TRBJ2-1	CAISPGLDTYNEQFF
TRBV27	TRBJ2-2	CASSLDLATANTGELFF
TRBV10-2	TRBJ2-7	CASSGDCYEQYF
TRBV7-7	TRBJ2-1	CASSLEGFWNEQFF
TRBV2	TRBJ1-3	CASSAPRLGSGNTIYF
TRBV27	TRBJ1-1	CASSFGGGTTEAFF
TRBV29-1	TRBJ2-7	CSVVSTPQSEQYF
TRBV14	TRBJ1-1	CASSQAGLGFTEAFF